The 22 T cell receptor beta chains below come from one sample, sequenced in a study of identical twins. In TCRdb, the 5' RACE reads were re-called with MiXCR into one record per CDR3 protein. The sample contains under 1 million distinct CDR3 sequences, roughly an eighth of which appear only once. The same data also contributed to another study, on yellow fever vaccine responses in identical twins.

Sequencing input: PBMCs. These receptor sequences come from a woman aged 18-29 years in good health.

CDR3 amino acids: CASSLSRQAFYTGELFF. DNA for the CDR3: TGTGCCAGCAGTCTCTCACGACAGGCCTTCTACACCGGGGAGCTGTTTTTT. The chain employs TRBV28 and TRBJ2-2, with a weak D call TRBD1 (6 bases). Trimming took 5 bases from V and 3 from J, leaving 19 bases between them. The CDR3 sequence is 17 residues long. Germline CDR1 is MDHEN and CDR2 is SYDVKM. Using reference TRBV28 and TRBJ2-2 for the parts outside the CDR3, the full variable domain is DVKVTQSSRYLVKRTGEKVFLECVQDMDHENMFWYRQDPGLGLRLIYFSYDVKMKEKGDIPEGYSVSREKKERFSLILESASTNQTSMYLCASSLSRQAFYTGELFFGEGSRLTVL.

V and J are TRBV4-1 and TRBJ2-5; 7 bases align to TRBD2. The CDR3 sequence is 16 residues long. The trim removed 2 bases at V and 3 bases at J, leaving 9 bases unmatched. Germline lookup yields CDR1 MGHRA and CDR2 YSYEKL. This chain's CDR3 is CASSQRYAGEEETQYF. DNA of the CDR3: TGCGCCAGCAGCCAACGGTATGCGGGGGAAGAAGAGACCCAGTACTTC.

V and J are TRBV11-2 and TRBJ2-2, with D perhaps matching TRBD1 (5 bases). V was clipped by 0 bases and J by 0 bases, with 11 bases between them. The CDR3 spans 17 residues. CDR1 and CDR2 from the germline V gene are SGHAT and FQNNGV. As DNA, the CDR3 is TGTGCCAGCAGCTTAGATCCCTTGACAGCGAACACCGGGGAGCTGTTTTTT. Encoded protein: CASSLDPLTANTGELFF. Full variable domain (remainder filled in from reference TRBV11-2 and TRBJ2-2): EAGVAQSPRYKIIEKRQSVAFWCNPISGHATLYWYQQILGQGPKLLIQFQNNGVVDDSQLPKDRFSAERLKGVDSTLKIQPAKLEDSAVYLCASSLDPLTANTGELFFGEGSRLTVL.

This clonotype was detected only a few times. The chain is built from TRBV7-6 and TRBJ2-3; 9 bases agree with TRBD1. CDR3 size: 15 residues. The germline CDR1 and CDR2 sequences are SGHVS and FNYEAQ. With V trimmed by 2 bases and J by 6 bases, 6 bases remained unmatched. The CDR3 sequence: CASSLIQGASDTQYF. In DNA form, the CDR3 reads TGTGCCAGCAGCTTAATACAGGGGGCTTCGGATACGCAGTATTTT.

This chain connects TRBV10-3 to TRBJ2-7, with a possible D match to TRBD1 (6 bases). Between the trimmed V and J ends, which lost 6 bases and 3 bases, there was a span of 15 bases. This CDR3 spans 14 amino acids. Germline V gives CDR1 ENHRY, CDR2 SYGVKD. The DNA for the CDR3 is TGTGCCATCAGCCGGGGACAAAACAACTACGAGCAGTACTTC. Its protein product is CAISRGQNNYEQYF.

This clonotype appeared a few times. The CDR3 is CASSVSTGVKETQYF. CDR3 DNA sequence: TGTGCCAGCAGCGTCTCGACAGGGGTCAAAGAGACCCAGTACTTC. V usage is TRBV11-2 and J usage is TRBJ2-5; 8 bases are shared with TRBD1. Germline loops: CDR1 SGHAT, CDR2 FQNNGV. This CDR3 has 15 amino acids. Trimming took 5 bases from V and 3 from J; bases not matched to a gene: 8. The full variable domain, with the rest looked up from reference TRBV11-2 and TRBJ2-5, is EAGVAQSPRYKIIEKRQSVAFWCNPISGHATLYWYQQILGQGPKLLIQFQNNGVVDDSQLPKDRFSAERLKGVDSTLKIQPAKLEDSAVYLCASSVSTGVKETQYFGPGTRLLVL.

V is TRBV10-3 and J is TRBJ2-3; TRBD2 agrees at 13 bases. V dropped 7 bases and J dropped 3; count of bases not matched to a gene: 7. The CDR3 has 16 residues. Germline loops: CDR1 ENHRY, CDR2 SYGVKD. DNA of the CDR3: TGTGCCATCACCACCGGGACTAGCGGGAAAACAGATACGCAGTATTTT. It codes for CAITTGTSGKTDTQYF.

The rearrangement uses TRBV13 and TRBJ2-1; D may be TRBD2 (5 bases). Between the trimmed V and J ends, which lost 3 bases and 13 bases, there was a span of 10 bases. The germline V gene has CDR1 PRHDT and CDR2 FYEKMQ (reference sequence). The CDR3 runs to 11 residues. This CDR3 is CASSFRGSQFF. The CDR3 nucleotides read TGTGCCAGCAGCTTTAGAGGGTCCCAGTTCTTC.

The chain couples TRBV7-2 to TRBJ2-1, with 9 bases identical to TRBD2. The CDR3 is 16 residues long. Trimming took 8 bases from V and 3 from J; bases not matched to a gene: 11. Germline V gene sequence: CDR1 SGHTA, CDR2 FQGNSA. CDR3 amino acids: CASSSRSGSFYNEQFF. The CDR3 DNA is TGTGCCAGCTCTTCCCGTAGCGGGAGTTTCTACAATGAGCAGTTCTTC.

This clonotype was recorded at least ten times. This chain connects TRBV6-5 to TRBJ2-4, with D perhaps TRBD1 (5 bases). Trimming removed 4 bases from V and 0 bases from J, with 13 bases in between. This CDR3 is 16 amino acids long. CDR1 MNHEY and CDR2 SVGAGI come from the germline V gene. CDR3 protein: CASSLQASIAKNIQYF. As DNA, the CDR3 is TGTGCCAGCAGTTTACAGGCGTCGATAGCCAAAAACATTCAGTACTTC.

This clonotype was recorded at least ten times. The chain is built from TRBV5-1 and TRBJ1-2, with 7 bases identical to TRBD1. The J segment lost 3 bases and the V segment lost 3 bases, leaving 8 bases of the junction unmatched. CDR3 size: 15 residues. The germline V gene encodes CDR1 SGHRS and CDR2 YFSETQ. The CDR3 coding sequence is TGCGCCAGCAGCTCGGGACAGACGGCTGACTATGGCTACACCTTC. This codes for CASSSGQTADYGYTF.

This clonotype showed up many times. V gene TRBV6-5 combines with J gene TRBJ2-3, with D tentatively TRBD1 (6 bases). CDR3 length: 14 amino acids. The V end was cut by 2 bases, the J end by 2 bases, with 8 bases between. Germline CDR1 and CDR2: MNHEY and SVGAGI. The CDR3 bases are TGTGCCAGCAGTTACGGGACAAACACAGATACGCAGTATTTT. Its protein product is CASSYGTNTDTQYF.

V gene TRBV20-1 combines with J gene TRBJ2-1; the D gene is possibly TRBD1 (5 bases). Per germline, CDR1 DFQATT and CDR2 SNEGSKA (reference sequence). The length of the CDR3 is 16 residues. The germline V and J ends were trimmed by 2 bases and 2 bases, with 16 bases remaining between them. CDR3 region: CSARNTDTHTYNEQFF. The DNA of the CDR3 is TGCAGTGCTAGAAACACGGACACCCACACCTACAATGAGCAGTTCTTC.

The genes are TRBV5-1 and TRBJ2-5; no clear D. V dropped 4 bases and J dropped 3 bases, with 13 bases sitting between them. This CDR3 spans 14 amino acids. CDR1 and CDR2 from the germline V gene are SGHRS and YFSETQ. The chain's CDR3 is CASSRLTTEETQYF. In nucleotides, the CDR3 is TGCGCCAGCAGCAGACTGACGACGGAAGAGACCCAGTACTTC.

The V call is TRBV12-3 or TRBV12-4, the J call TRBJ1-4; tentative D call: TRBD1 (6 bases). The CDR3 spans 14 residues. V was pared by 5 bases and J by 7 bases, with 14 bases between. Written as DNA, the CDR3 is TGTGCCAGCAGTCCGCAGGGGACGTTTGAAAAACTGTTTTTT. Amino acids: CASSPQGTFEKLFF.

This clonotype was found a few times. The rearrangement joins TRBV5-8 to TRBJ2-5, with 11 bases lining up with TRBD2. After removal of 2 bases from V and 2 bases from J, the junction contained 8 bases not matched to a gene. This CDR3 has 17 residues. Germline assignment: CDR1 SGHTS and CDR2 YDEGEE. CDR3 sequence (DNA): TGTGCCAGCAGCTTAGAGACTAGCGGGACCAAACAAGAGACCCAGTACTTC. Translated: CASSLETSGTKQETQYF. The variable domain in full, completed from reference TRBV5-8 and TRBJ2-5, reads EAGVTQSPTHLIKTRGQQATLRCSPISGHTSVYWYQQALGLGLQFLLWYDEGEERNRGNFPPRFSGRQFPNYSSELNVNALELEDSALYLCASSLETSGTKQETQYFGPGTRLLVL.

This clonotype was recorded a few times. The J gene is TRBJ2-2, the V gene TRBV10-3; D ambiguous. Germline V gives CDR1 ENHRY, CDR2 SYGVKD. This CDR3 is built from 17 residues. V lost 6 bases and J 3 bases, leaving 20 bases between the germline ends. In nucleotides, the CDR3 is TGTGCCATCAGCGCTACGAGGCTGGCCGGTGACACCGGGGAGCTGTTTTTT. Its protein is CAISATRLAGDTGELFF.

In its sample, this clonotype was seen a few times. This chain links TRBV11-2 with TRBJ2-2; 10 positions agree with TRBD2. The V and J ends lost 5 bases and 6 bases, in that order; junction bases with no gene match: 12. CDR1 and CDR2 from the germline V gene are SGHAT and FQNNGV. The CDR3 covers 17 residues. In nucleotides, the CDR3 is TGTGCCAGCAGCCGTCTCGAGAGCGGGAGGGCCGCCGGGGAGCTGTTTTTT. Translating it yields CASSRLESGRAAGELFF.

The J gene is TRBJ1-2, the V gene TRBV10-3; D might be TRBD1 (6 bases). Trimming removed 8 bases at V and 8 bases at J, with 18 bases between. Germline assignment: CDR1 ENHRY and CDR2 SYGVKD. The CDR3 is made up of 13 amino acids. CDR3 loop: CAIAPNRAEGYTF. As DNA, the CDR3 is TGTGCCATCGCTCCAAACAGGGCCGAAGGCTACACCTTC.

This clonotype has just a few counts. The chain links TRBV7-2 to TRBJ2-7, with D unresolved. Germline lookup yields CDR1 SGHTA and CDR2 FQGNSA. Deletions cut 5 bases from V and 0 bases from J, with 8 bases between. The CDR3 is 13 amino acids. CDR3 loop: CASSPTHSYEQYF. The CDR3 nucleotides are TGTGCCAGCAGCCCCACCCACTCCTACGAGCAGTACTTC. The full variable domain, with the rest looked up from reference TRBV7-2 and TRBJ2-7, is GAGVSQSPSNKVTEKGKDVELRCDPISGHTALYWYRQSLGQGLEFLIYFQGNSAPDKSGLPSDRFSAERTGGSVSTLTIQRTQQEDSAVYLCASSPTHSYEQYFGPGTRLTVT.

This clonotype was recorded a few times. The genes are TRBV2 and TRBJ2-1, with TRBD2 matching over 11 bases. V shed 1 base, J shed 10 bases, and the junction held 9 bases outside the gene matches. Germline CDR1 reads SNHLY; CDR2 reads FYNNEI. CDR3 length: 16 amino acids. CDR3: CASSEGTSGGPREQFF. The CDR3 region has the DNA TGTGCCAGCAGTGAAGGAACTAGCGGGGGCCCTAGGGAGCAGTTCTTC.

This clonotype has ten or more counts. The chain recombines TRBV29-1 with TRBJ2-1, with 14 bases identical to TRBD2. Germline CDR1 reads SQVTM; CDR2 reads ANQGSEA. V was clipped by 7 bases and J by 11 bases; unmatched bases: 10. The CDR3 consists of 14 residues. The chain's CDR3 is CSGGLAGGLSQQFF. Written as DNA, the CDR3 is TGCAGCGGAGGACTAGCGGGAGGTCTTTCTCAGCAGTTCTTC.